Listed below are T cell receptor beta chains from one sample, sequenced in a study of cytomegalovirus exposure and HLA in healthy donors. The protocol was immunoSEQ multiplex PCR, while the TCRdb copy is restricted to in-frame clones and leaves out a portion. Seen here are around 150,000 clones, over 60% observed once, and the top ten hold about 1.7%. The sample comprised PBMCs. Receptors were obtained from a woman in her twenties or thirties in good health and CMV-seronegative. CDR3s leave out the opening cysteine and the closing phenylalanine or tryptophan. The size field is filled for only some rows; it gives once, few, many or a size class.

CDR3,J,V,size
ASSTIRGSSYEQY,TRBJ2-7,TRBV18,.
ASSLHAGLQGNEQF,TRBJ2-1,TRBV7-3,.
ASSYRTGEGYT,TRBJ1-2,TRBV6-5,.
ASSDRGQSLGEQF,TRBJ2-1,TRBV4-1,.
ASVEEVGIEAF,TRBJ1-1,TRBV2,.
ASSLGRAYNSPLH,TRBJ1-6,TRBV7-2,.
ASSFPGTGGTDQETQY,TRBJ2-5,TRBV7-9,.
SVRSGTGREQY,TRBJ2-7,TRBV29-1,.
ASSFTAGASGYT,TRBJ1-2,TRBV6-5,few
ASKLGASTDTQY,TRBJ2-3,TRBV19,.
ASSPGGDQPQH,TRBJ1-5,TRBV6-5,.
ASSLRATGHYYEQY,TRBJ2-7,TRBV27,.
ASSLPYPGRQETQY,TRBJ2-5,TRBV5-1,.
ASSVGQGDEQY,TRBJ2-7,TRBV9,.
ASSQNRDRAGYGYT,TRBJ1-2,TRBV9,.
ASSSSSGAGPDTQY,TRBJ2-3,TRBV6-5,.
ASSFQSLGRVAEAF,TRBJ1-1,TRBV5-1,.
ASSQSGYGYT,TRBJ1-2,TRBV5-1,.
SVEDRYRRLTTEAF,TRBJ1-1,TRBV29-1,.
ASSVGARYEQY,TRBJ2-7,TRBV6-1,few
ASSLIQQPNYGYT,TRBJ1-2,TRBV7-8,.
ASTPGGQGETQY,TRBJ2-5,TRBV6-1,few
ASSEEDRGEETQY,TRBJ2-5,TRBV2,once